This entry lists 2 T cell receptor beta chains sequenced from one sample in a study of T cells in Graves' hyperthyroidism and ophthalmopathy. Amplified TCR beta CDR3 regions came from RNA transcripts. Using the HTBI primer set, a first-round RT-PCR was run on the TCR CDR3. TCRdb reanalysed the multiplex PCR reads using MiXCR and keeps one entry per CDR3 protein. Of some 600,000 distinct CDR3 sequences in the sample, over 11% were seen once. The material sequenced was blood. These receptors originate from a woman aged 25 to 39 with Graves' hyperthyroidism that later progressed to Graves' ophthalmopathy.

This clonotype was counted at least ten times. V is TRBV5-1 and J is TRBJ2-7, with TRBD1 identical over 8 bases. With V trimmed by 5 bases and J by 7 bases, 8 bases remained unmatched. This CDR3 is built from 13 residues. Germline CDR1 reads SGHRS; CDR2 reads YFSETQ. The CDR3 sequence: CASRQTGVWEQYF. In DNA, the CDR3 is TGCGCCAGCAGGCAGACAGGGGTCTGGGAGCAGTACTTC.

The chain uses TRBV6-1 and TRBJ2-7; TRBD1 might be the D (6 bases). The ends were cut back, 5 bases at V and 2 bases at J, with 13 bases in the middle. The length of the CDR3 is 14 residues. Germline CDR1 is MNHNS and CDR2 is SASEGT. The CDR3 DNA is TGTGCCAGCAGTACCAACAGGGCCCCCTACGAGCAGTACTTC. Translated, it gives CASSTNRAPYEQYF.